This T cell receptor (beta chain) emerged from a study of PD-1 blockade in mismatch repair-deficient tumors. The method was immunoSEQ multiplex PCR; TCRdb's version includes in-frame clones alone and lacks a portion of them. The sample lists 10,000 or so clones, under 95% occurring once. Worth noting for this clone: Its antigen is unidentified.

Documented time point: roughly 11-day in vitro stimulation with candidate neoantigen peptide 3. Every patient had mismatch repair deficiency by PCR or immunohistochemistry. TCR sequencing covered three patients who responded to pembrolizumab. Cells were stimulated around 10 days with each of about 7 ELISpot-reactive neoantigens. The starting material was cells cultured in vitro, obtained from a patient treated with pembrolizumab. This sequence was found in an adult with mismatch repair-deficient cancer.

CDR3 coding DNA: TGCGCCAGCAGCTTGGCAGGGTTGGGCTACGAGCAGTACTTC. Its translation is CASSLAGLGYEQYF. The V gene is TRBV5-1, the J gene TRBJ2-7; weak D call: TRBD1 (5 bases). The ends were cut back, 0 bases at V and 3 bases at J, with 10 bases in the middle. Germline CDR1 SGHRS, CDR2 YFSETQ. This CDR3 is 14 amino acids long.